These T cell receptor beta chains were read from a single sample in a study of radiotherapy plus CTLA-4 blockade in lung cancer. Some clones are missing from TCRdb's copy, which holds only in-frame ones; the method was immunoSEQ multiplex PCR. The sample includes about 32,000 clones, 85% of them seen just once. The specimen comprised peripheral blood, sampled from a patient treated with radiotherapy plus ipilimumab. These receptors all come from a human donor with non-small cell lung cancer who had stable disease on radiotherapy plus ipilimumab. CDR3s include the opening cysteine and the closing phenylalanine or tryptophan. The order of the fields is V gene, D gene, J gene, clone size, CDR3 protein, CDR3 DNA. D genes are given only for firm matches. Not all rows give a size; the values are once, few, many and, for expanded clones, a class.

>TRBV18|TRBD2|TRBJ2-3|NA
CASSPGQGKLAGSTDTQYF
TGTGCCAGCTCACCCGGACAGGGTAAACTAGCGGGAAGTACAGATACGCAGTATTTT
>TRBV27|NA|TRBJ2-7|NA
CASSPGTDSSYEQYF
TGTGCCAGCAGTCCCGGGACGGACAGCTCCTACGAGCAGTACTTC
>TRBV28|NA|TRBJ2-4|NA
CASSLLNMTGKAKNIQYF
TGTGCCAGCAGTTTACTCAACATGACAGGAAAAGCCAAAAACATTCAGTACTTC
>TRBV7-9|TRBD1|TRBJ2-7|NA
CASSLVGQGDRYEQYF
TGTGCCAGCAGCTTAGTCGGGCAGGGGGACCGCTACGAGCAGTACTTC
>TRBV11-2|TRBD2|TRBJ2-1|NA
CASSYELAGGNEQFF
TGTGCCAGCAGCTACGAACTAGCGGGGGGTAATGAGCAGTTCTTC
>TRBV7-9|TRBD2|TRBJ2-1|NA
CASSHRTSGNNEQFF
TGTGCCAGCAGCCACAGGACTAGCGGCAACAATGAGCAGTTCTTC
>TRBV30|TRBD1|TRBJ2-7|few
CAWSVRRSGGEQYF
TGTGCCTGGAGTGTGAGACGGTCAGGGGGCGAGCAGTACTTC
>TRBV10-3|NA|TRBJ2-7|few
CAISESGGLAREQYF
TGTGCCATCAGTGAGTCAGGGGGTCTGGCCCGCGAGCAGTACTTC
>TRBV5-1|NA|TRBJ1-1|NA
CASSLSNMNTEAFF
TGCGCCAGCAGCTTGTCGAACATGAACACTGAAGCTTTCTTT
>TRBV11-3|NA|TRBJ1-3|NA
CASSPPKKPGNTIYF
TGTGCCAGCAGCCCACCCAAGAAGCCTGGAAACACCATATATTTT
>TRBV9|NA|TRBJ1-2|NA
CASSVDGKKGYTF
TGTGCCAGCAGCGTAGACGGTAAGAAGGGCTACACCTTC
>TRBV5-1|NA|TRBJ2-3|medium-sized
CASSLSGSTDTQYF
TGCGCCAGCAGCTTGTCAGGGAGCACAGATACGCAGTATTTT
>TRBV2|NA|TRBJ1-1|NA
CASKFDSQITF
TGTGCCAGCAAGTTTGACTCTCAAATTACCTTT
>TRBV25-1|NA|TRBJ2-1|few
CASSESGRGAYNEQFF
TGTGCCAGCAGTGAAAGTGGCAGGGGGGCCTACAATGAGCAGTTCTTC
>TRBV2|NA|TRBJ1-1|NA
CASKGGRDTEAFF
TGTGCCAGCAAGGGGGGGAGGGACACTGAAGCTTTCTTT
>TRBV7-2|TRBD1|TRBJ1-5|NA
CASSPGTGGQPQHF
TGTGCCAGCAGCCCCGGGACAGGGGGACAGCCCCAGCATTTT
>TRBV19|NA|TRBJ2-5|medium-sized
CASSITGAGNQETQYF
TGTGCCAGTAGTATTACCGGGGCGGGAAACCAAGAGACCCAGTACTTC
>TRBV19|NA|TRBJ2-6|NA
CASSINKGSGANVLTF
TGTGCCAGTAGTATAAATAAGGGGTCCGGGGCCAACGTCCTGACTTTC
>TRBV30|NA|TRBJ2-3|NA
CAWSPYQGFTDTQYF
TGTGCCTGGAGCCCATATCAGGGTTTCACAGATACGCAGTATTTT
>TRBV9|TRBD2|TRBJ2-5|NA
CASSVGTLGLAGGETQYF
TGTGCCAGCAGCGTAGGCACACTGGGACTAGCGGGAGGAGAGACCCAGTACTTC
>TRBV5-4|TRBD2|TRBJ2-3|NA
CASSVDGGGGTDTQYF
TGTGCCAGCAGCGTGGACGGCGGGGGGGGGACAGATACGCAGTATTTT
>TRBV28|NA|TRBJ2-5|NA
CASSLLRVRGTQYF
TGTGCCAGCAGTTTACTGAGGGTCCGGGGGACCCAGTACTTC
>TRBV28|NA|TRBJ1-2|NA
CASSSDIYGYTF
TGTGCCAGCAGTTCGGACATCTATGGCTACACCTTC
>TRBV19|TRBD1|TRBJ2-7|NA
CASSTTGQGSYEQYF
TGTGCCAGTAGTACTACGGGACAGGGCTCCTACGAGCAGTACTTC
>TRBV27|TRBD1|TRBJ1-2|NA
CASWTGPNYGYTF
TGTGCCAGCTGGACAGGACCTAACTATGGCTACACCTTC
>TRBV5-1|NA|TRBJ1-1|once
CASSLGEIMGGSFF
TGCGCCAGCAGCTTGGGGGAAATTATGGGGGGATCTTTCTTT
>TRBV30|TRBD2|TRBJ2-3|NA
CAWSWLAGVRDTQYF
TGTGCCTGGAGTTGGCTAGCGGGAGTAAGGGATACGCAGTATTTT
>TRBV5-1|TRBD1|TRBJ1-5|once
CASSLSGGGNQPQHF
TGCGCCAGCAGCCTTTCAGGGGGCGGCAATCAGCCCCAGCATTTT
>TRBV5-1|TRBD1|TRBJ2-7|NA
CASSDWTGGGDEQYF
TGCGCCAGCAGCGACTGGACAGGGGGCGGGGACGAGCAGTACTTC
>TRBV2|NA|TRBJ1-3|NA
CASQPRTRAGGGNTIYF
TGTGCCAGCCAGCCACGTACGAGGGCTGGCGGTGGAAACACCATATATTTT
>TRBV28|TRBD2|TRBJ2-3|few
CASSLSGSGITDTQYF
TGTGCCAGCAGTTTATCGGGTAGCGGGATCACAGATACGCAGTATTTT
>TRBV29-1|NA|TRBJ2-5|NA
CSVAPLLGQETQYF
TGCAGCGTTGCGCCTTTACTAGGGCAAGAGACCCAGTACTTC
>TRBV9|NA|TRBJ1-6|NA
CASSTTGRGNSPLHF
TGTGCCAGCAGCACCACAGGTAGGGGTAATTCACCCCTCCACTTT
>TRBV18|NA|TRBJ1-5|NA
CASSPGHNQPQHF
TGTGCCAGCTCACCGGGACACAATCAGCCCCAGCATTTT
>TRBV21-1|NA|TRBJ1-1|NA
CASSPKGSEAFF
TGTGCCAGCAGCCCAAAGGGGTCTGAAGCTTTCTTT
>TRBV10-3|TRBD2|TRBJ2-5|NA
CATRKTGTSGLQEIQYF
TGTGCCACCCGTAAAACCGGGACTAGCGGGCTACAAGAGATCCAGTACTTC
>TRBV19|TRBD2|TRBJ2-3|NA
CASSGGTSGSADTQYF
TGTGCCAGTAGTGGAGGGACTAGCGGGAGCGCAGATACGCAGTATTTT
>TRBV11-2|TRBD1|TRBJ2-7|once
CASSLDGTGDDEQYF
TGTGCCAGCAGCTTAGACGGGACAGGGGACGACGAGCAGTACTTC
>TRBV15|TRBD1|TRBJ2-1|NA
CATSSRGFGNEQFF
TGTGCCACCAGCTCCAGGGGGTTCGGCAATGAGCAGTTCTTC
>TRBV18|TRBD1|TRBJ2-7|once
CASSPGQGSSYEQYF
TGTGCCAGCTCCCCCGGACAGGGGAGTTCCTACGAGCAGTACTTC
>TRBV27|NA|TRBJ2-6|NA
CASSLLDRHSGANVLTF
TGTGCCAGCAGTTTATTAGACAGGCACTCTGGGGCCAACGTCCTGACTTTC
>TRBV11-3|TRBD2|TRBJ2-1|few
CASSRSGNEQFF
TGTGCCAGCAGCCGTAGCGGGAATGAGCAGTTCTTC
>TRBV4-2|NA|TRBJ1-2|NA
CASSQEGGDYGYTF
TGTGCCAGCAGCCAAGAGGGGGGGGACTATGGCTACACCTTC